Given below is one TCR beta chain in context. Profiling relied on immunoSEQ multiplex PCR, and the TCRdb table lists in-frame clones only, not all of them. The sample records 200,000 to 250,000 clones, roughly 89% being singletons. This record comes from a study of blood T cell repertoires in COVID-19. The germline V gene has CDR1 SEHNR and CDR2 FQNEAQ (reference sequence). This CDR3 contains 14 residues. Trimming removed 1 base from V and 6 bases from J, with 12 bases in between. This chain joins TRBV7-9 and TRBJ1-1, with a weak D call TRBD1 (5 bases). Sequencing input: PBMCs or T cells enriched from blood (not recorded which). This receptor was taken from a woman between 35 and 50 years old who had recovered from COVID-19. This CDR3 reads CASSLVREGAEAFF. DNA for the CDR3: TGTGCCAGCAGCTTAGTCAGGGAAGGGGCTGAAGCTTTCTTT.